Presented here are 27 T cell receptor beta chains from one specimen sequenced in a study of T cell responses to AZD1222 COVID-19 vaccine. Data came from immunoSEQ multiplex PCR; TCRdb stores just in-frame clones and leaves some out. The sample includes approximately 88,000 clones, 92% of them seen just once. The source was peripheral blood, collected on day 0 of AZD1222 vaccination. Source of these receptors: an adult in good health.

The chain couples TRBV19 to TRBJ1-5, with 10 bases identical to TRBD1. The CDR3 spans 15 residues. Germline trimming cut 5 bases from V and 5 bases from J; bases unmatched to any gene: 6. Germline lookup yields CDR1 LNHDA and CDR2 SQIVND (reference sequence). The CDR3 is CASSPGTGAYQPQHF. CDR3 DNA: TGTGCCAGTAGTCCCGGGACAGGGGCCTATCAGCCCCAGCATTTT.

This rearrangement joins TRBV19 to TRBJ2-7; D is uncertain. Germline-derived CDR1 and CDR2 are LNHDA and SQIVND (reference sequence). CDR3 length equals 15 residues. Trimming took 6 bases from V and 0 from J, leaving 15 bases between them. CDR3 sequence: CASRLSDSSSYEQYF. CDR3 DNA sequence: TGTGCCAGTAGGTTGTCCGACTCGAGCTCCTACGAGCAGTACTTC.

This chain connects TRBV19 to TRBJ1-4; 11 positions match TRBD1. The trim removed 10 bases at V and 8 bases at J, leaving 9 bases unmatched. From germline, CDR1 is LNHDA and CDR2 SQIVND (reference sequence). CDR3 length: 14 amino acids. For the CDR3, the DNA is TGTGCCACCGAGGACAGGGGGCTTGAGGAAAAACTGTTTTTT. Translating gives CATEDRGLEEKLFF.

The genes are TRBV7-3 and TRBJ2-1; D possibly corresponds to TRBD2 (6 bases). The V gene lost 5 bases and the J gene lost 2 bases, with 13 bases spanning the gap. Germline CDR1 and CDR2: SGHTA and FQGTGA. The CDR3 consists of 15 residues. The CDR3 DNA sequence: TGTGCCAGCAGCGTGCCGGGACTCGCCTACAATGAGCAGTTCTTC. The encoded protein is CASSVPGLAYNEQFF.

The chain links TRBV28 to TRBJ2-5; 10 bases match TRBD1. V gave up 6 bases and J gave up 5 bases; unmatched junction bases: 6. The CDR3 is made up of 14 amino acids. Germline-derived CDR1 and CDR2 are MDHEN and SYDVKM. The CDR3, as DNA: TGTGCCAGCAGCCCGGGACAGGGGAAGGAGACCCAGTACTTC. Translating it yields CASSPGQGKETQYF. The variable domain in full, with the rest retrieved from reference TRBV28 and TRBJ2-5, is DVKVTQSSRYLVKRTGEKVFLECVQDMDHENMFWYRQDPGLGLRLIYFSYDVKMKEKGDIPEGYSVSREKKERFSLILESASTNQTSMYLCASSPGQGKETQYFGPGTRLLVL.

V is TRBV5-8 and J is TRBJ2-3; 7 bases line up with TRBD1. V gave up 3 bases and J gave up 2 bases; unmatched junction bases: 3. This CDR3 has 14 residues. Germline V gene lookup returns CDR1 SGHTS and CDR2 YDEGEE. The CDR3, as DNA: TGTGCCAGCAGCTCGGGACAGCTCACAGATACGCAGTATTTT. This codes for CASSSGQLTDTQYF. Together with reference TRBV5-8 and TRBJ2-3, the CDR3 gives the full variable domain: EAGVTQSPTHLIKTRGQQATLRCSPISGHTSVYWYQQALGLGLQFLLWYDEGEERNRGNFPPRFSGRQFPNYSSELNVNALELEDSALYLCASSSGQLTDTQYFGPGTRLTVL.

The gene calls are TRBV6-5 and TRBJ1-2; no firm D call. Germline loops: CDR1 MNHEY, CDR2 SVGAGI. V lost 7 bases, J lost 5 bases, and 11 bases lay in between. This CDR3 has 12 residues. The CDR3 protein is CASMRGGYGYTF. The CDR3 DNA reads as TGTGCCAGCATGCGAGGCGGGTATGGCTACACCTTC.

The chain joins TRBV11-3 to TRBJ2-2; TRBD1 matches 7 bases. V was clipped by 2 bases and J by 5 bases; unmatched bases: 2. This CDR3 spans 14 amino acids. Germline CDR1 reads SGHNT; CDR2 reads YENEEA. Here the CDR3 reads CASSLRTGTGELFF. The CDR3 DNA reads TGTGCCAGCAGCTTAAGGACAGGTACCGGGGAGCTGTTTTTT.

The chain is built from TRBV5-1 and TRBJ2-5; D may be TRBD1 or TRBD2 (5 bases each). Germline assignment: CDR1 SGHRS and CDR2 YFSETQ. V lost 0 bases to trimming and J lost 2 bases, with 8 bases between them. The CDR3 totals 14 residues. As DNA, the CDR3 is TGCGCCAGCAGCTTGGGAGGGGTGCAAGAGACCCAGTACTTC. Translation gives CASSLGGVQETQYF.

The genes are TRBV11-2 and TRBJ2-7; 14 bases fit TRBD2. V gave up 7 bases and J gave up 6 bases; unmatched junction bases: 8. The CDR3 spans 15 residues. The V gene's germline CDR1 is SGHAT and CDR2 FQNNGV. This chain's CDR3 is CASTSGTSGSREQYF. In DNA, the CDR3 is TGTGCCAGCACCTCAGGGACTAGCGGGAGCCGCGAGCAGTACTTC. Supplemented by reference TRBV11-2 and TRBJ2-7, the full variable domain reads EAGVAQSPRYKIIEKRQSVAFWCNPISGHATLYWYQQILGQGPKLLIQFQNNGVVDDSQLPKDRFSAERLKGVDSTLKIQPAKLEDSAVYLCASTSGTSGSREQYFGPGTRLTVT.

This sequence joins TRBV19 and TRBJ2-7, with D possibly being TRBD1 (6 bases). Between the trimmed V and J ends, which lost 5 bases and 0 bases, there was a span of 8 bases. This CDR3 contains 13 residues. CDR1 is LNHDA, CDR2 SQIVND, per germline (reference sequence). The CDR3 DNA reads TGTGCCAGTAGTTCGGGACACTCCTACGAGCAGTACTTC. The encoded protein is CASSSGHSYEQYF.

V usage is TRBV4-2 and J usage is TRBJ1-5, with D uncertain. The CDR3 is made up of 13 amino acids. Germline lookup yields CDR1 LGHNA and CDR2 YNFKEQ. Deletions cut 1 base from V and 9 bases from J, with 10 bases between. Written as DNA, the CDR3 is TGTGCCAGCAGCCAAGTAGGGTTTCGGCCCCAGCATTTT. Translation gives CASSQVGFRPQHF.

The chain couples TRBV24-1 to TRBJ2-1; 14 bases map to TRBD2. The CDR3 consists of 16 residues. Germline-derived CDR1 and CDR2 are KGHDR and SFDVKD. The ends lost 4 bases at V and 8 bases at J; junction bases unmatched: 6. The CDR3 coding sequence is TGTGCCACCAGTGACCCCGGGACTAGCGGGGGCGATGAGCAGTTCTTC. Its translation: CATSDPGTSGGDEQFF.

The J gene is TRBJ2-2, the V gene TRBV11-3; 9 bases agree with TRBD1. Germline V gene sequence: CDR1 SGHNT, CDR2 YENEEA. The length of the CDR3 is 15 residues. Trimming took 4 bases from V and 5 from J; bases not matched to a gene: 5. CDR3 DNA sequence: TGTGCCAGCAGCTCCGGACAGGGGTGGACCGGGGAGCTGTTTTTT. Its protein product is CASSSGQGWTGELFF. Looking up the rest from reference TRBV11-3 and TRBJ2-2 gives the full variable domain: EAGVVQSPRYKIIEKKQPVAFWCNPISGHNTLYWYLQNLGQGPELLIRYENEEAVDDSQLPKDRFSAERLKGVDSTLKIQPAELGDSAVYLCASSSGQGWTGELFFGEGSRLTVL.

The chain employs TRBV14 and TRBJ2-7, with D unresolved. Germline CDR1 and CDR2: SGHDN and FVKESK. The CDR3 spans 12 residues. Trimming cost V 3 bases and J 2 bases, with 5 bases left between them. The CDR3 DNA is TGTGCCAGCAGCCACGCACCCTACGAGCAGTACTTC. This encodes CASSHAPYEQYF.

This CDR3 is CASSIWSTGELFF. The CDR3 coding sequence is TGTGCCAGTAGTATATGGAGCACCGGGGAGCTGTTTTTT. This sequence joins TRBV19 and TRBJ2-2; D gene ambiguous. Germline CDR1 is LNHDA and CDR2 is SQIVND (reference sequence). The V gene lost 2 bases and the J gene lost 4 bases, with 5 bases spanning the gap. The CDR3 covers 13 residues.

CDR3 nucleotides: TGCGCCAGCAGCGGAGGCTCTTACACCGGGGAGCTGTTTTTT. Its translation is CASSGGSYTGELFF. The chain is built from TRBV5-1 and TRBJ2-2; D is perhaps TRBD2 (5 bases). Between the trimmed V and J ends, which lost 4 bases and 3 bases, there was a span of 10 bases. CDR3 length equals 14 residues. Germline assignment: CDR1 SGHRS and CDR2 YFSETQ.

This chain joins TRBV28 and TRBJ1-1; TRBD1 matches 8 bases. Germline V gives CDR1 MDHEN, CDR2 SYDVKM. The J segment lost 2 bases and the V segment lost 5 bases, leaving 4 bases of the junction unmatched. This CDR3 is built from 14 residues. The CDR3 reads CASSTGGANTEAFF. The CDR3 DNA reads TGTGCCAGCAGTACAGGGGGGGCTAACACTGAAGCTTTCTTT.

The genes are TRBV2 and TRBJ2-1; D could derive from TRBD1 or TRBD2 (5 bases each). The germline V gene has CDR1 SNHLY and CDR2 FYNNEI. CDR3 length equals 12 residues. V was cut by 6 bases and J by 10 bases, with 13 bases left in between. The CDR3 spells CASSRIRDEQFF. CDR3 DNA: TGTGCCAGCAGCCGCATCCGGGACGAGCAGTTCTTC.

The V gene is TRBV7-2, the J gene TRBJ2-7; D unclear. V shed 6 bases and J shed 0 bases, with 12 bases lying between them. There are 14 residues in the CDR3. Germline V lookup: CDR1 SGHTA, CDR2 FQGNSA. The CDR3 here is CASRLRTASYEQYF. The CDR3 DNA is TGTGCCAGCAGGCTCAGGACCGCCTCCTACGAGCAGTACTTC.

V is TRBV28 and J is TRBJ2-2; D not resolved. CDR3 length: 12 residues. V was cut by 6 bases and J by 1 base, with 3 bases left in between. Germline CDR1 MDHEN, CDR2 SYDVKM. The CDR3 sequence is CASRGNTGELFF. The CDR3 DNA is TGTGCCAGCAGGGGGAACACCGGGGAGCTGTTTTTT.

The chain couples TRBV19 to TRBJ2-3; D remains ambiguous. V gave up 7 bases and J gave up 0 bases, with 11 bases separating them. The V gene's germline CDR1 is LNHDA and CDR2 SQIVND (reference sequence). This CDR3 contains 14 residues. CDR3 in amino acids: CASTLDRSTDTQYF. As DNA, the CDR3 is TGTGCCAGTACCCTGGACCGTAGCACAGATACGCAGTATTTT.

The V gene is TRBV10-1, the J gene TRBJ1-1; D gene ambiguous. The V end was cut by 4 bases, the J end by 2 bases, with 8 bases between. Germline V gene data show CDR1 as WNHNN and CDR2 as SYGVQD (reference sequence). The CDR3 is made up of 13 amino acids. This chain's CDR3 is CASSAHTNTEAFF. In nucleotides, the CDR3 is TGCGCCAGCAGTGCCCACACAAACACTGAAGCTTTCTTT.

The rearrangement joins TRBV3-1 (or the pseudogene TRBV3-2) to TRBJ1-3, with D hard to call. The germline V gene has CDR1 LGHDT and CDR2 YNNKEL (reference sequence). The CDR3 consists of 14 residues. Between the trimmed V and J ends, which lost 5 bases and 4 bases, there was a span of 12 bases. The CDR3 spells CASSGPQLGNTIYF. The CDR3 DNA reads as TGTGCCAGCAGCGGCCCCCAACTCGGAAACACCATATATTTT.

The V call is TRBV7-2, the J call TRBJ1-6; 7 bases match TRBD1. CDR1 SGHTA and CDR2 FQGNSA come from the germline V gene. The CDR3 has 15 residues. V lost 6 bases to trimming and J lost 6 bases; unmatched junction nucleotides: 8. CDR3 region: CASSRAGTVNSPLHF. The CDR3 DNA reads as TGTGCCAGCAGTCGCGCCGGGACAGTTAATTCACCCCTCCACTTT.

The J gene is TRBJ2-1, the V gene TRBV5-1; D unresolved. The CDR3 contains 14 residues. V lost 5 bases and J 5 bases, leaving 14 bases between the germline ends. Germline values: CDR1 SGHRS, CDR2 YFSETQ. For the CDR3, the DNA is TGCGCCAGCAGAATTCTCGGTGGGGACAATGAGCAGTTCTTC. Translating gives CASRILGGDNEQFF. Drawing the rest from reference TRBV5-1 and TRBJ2-1, the complete variable domain is KAGVTQTPRYLIKTRGQQVTLSCSPISGHRSVSWYQQTPGQGLQFLFEYFSETQRNKGNFPGRFSGRQFSNSRSEMNVSTLELGDSALYLCASRILGGDNEQFFGPGTRLTVL.

The chain recombines TRBV5-1 with TRBJ2-1, with TRBD2 as a possible D gene (6 bases). Between the trimmed V and J ends, which lost 1 base and 9 bases, there was a span of 14 bases. The CDR3 extends over 14 amino acids. The germline CDR1 and CDR2 sequences are SGHRS and YFSETQ. CDR3 sequence (DNA): TGCGCCAGCAGCTTGCCCCTAGCCGGGGGTGAGCAGTTCTTC. It is translated as CASSLPLAGGEQFF.